The 25 T cell receptor beta chains given below trace back to one sample, sequenced in a study of cytomegalovirus exposure and HLA in healthy donors. The PCR employed 60 Vbeta primers together with 13 Jbeta primers. Repertoires were generated with immunoSEQ multiplex PCR, while TCRdb's copy carries only in-frame clones and drops some. The sample carries 150,000 to 200,000 clones, over 75% recorded once. The sequencing input was PBMCs. The receptors come from a man younger than 35 in good health and CMV-seronegative.

This rearrangement joins TRBV29-1 to TRBJ2-7; possible D gene TRBD2, 6 bases. Germline CDR1 SQVTM, CDR2 ANQGSEA. The CDR3 consists of 13 residues. The CDR3 reads CSAGGDFSYEQYF. In nucleotides, the CDR3 is TGCAGTGCCGGAGGGGACTTCTCCTACGAGCAGTACTTC.

The chain carries TRBV19 and TRBJ2-6; 7 bases map to TRBD1. CDR1 and CDR2 from the germline V gene are LNHDA and SQIVND (reference sequence). The CDR3 is 18 amino acids. After removal of 3 bases from V and 0 bases from J, the junction contained 8 bases not matched to a gene. The CDR3 spells CASSMTGWDPSGANVLTF. The CDR3 nucleotides are TGTGCCAGTAGTATGACAGGGTGGGACCCCTCTGGGGCCAACGTCCTGACTTTC.

CDR3 sequence reads: CASSQVGNRFQETQYF. In DNA form, the CDR3 reads TGTGCCAGCAGCCAAGTCGGCAACAGGTTTCAAGAGACCCAGTACTTC. V gene TRBV14 combines with J gene TRBJ2-5, with D possibly matching TRBD1 (5 bases). The CDR3 sequence is 16 residues long. V was clipped by 1 base and J by 2 bases, with 14 bases between them. Germline V gives CDR1 SGHDN, CDR2 FVKESK.

The chain is built from TRBV30 and TRBJ2-5, with unresolved D. This CDR3 spans 12 amino acids. Deletions cut 0 bases from V and 6 bases from J, with 8 bases between. Germline CDR1 reads GTSNPN; CDR2 reads SVGIG (reference sequence). Here the CDR3 DNA reads TGTGCCTGGAGTGTACTGGGCAAGACCCAGTACTTC. Residues: CAWSVLGKTQYF.

This clone was counted once. The chain uses TRBV7-8 and TRBJ2-2; possible D gene TRBD1, 5 bases. This CDR3 is 15 amino acids long. Per the germline V gene, CDR1 is SGHVS and CDR2 is FQNEAQ. V shed 1 base and J shed 2 bases, with 8 bases lying between them. CDR3 in amino acids: CASSLDRRNTGELFF. The CDR3 DNA follows: TGTGCCAGCAGCTTAGACAGGAGAAACACCGGGGAGCTGTTTTTT. Variable domain in full (rest from reference TRBV7-8 and TRBJ2-2): GAGVSQSPRYKVAKRGQDVALRCDPISGHVSLFWYQQALGQGPEFLTYFQNEAQLDKSGLPSDRFFAERPEGSVSTLKIQRTQQEDSAVYLCASSLDRRNTGELFFGEGSRLTVL.

This clone was detected only a few times. The chain carries TRBV5-8 and TRBJ1-3; the D gene is possibly TRBD1 (5 bases). V gave up 0 bases and J gave up 0 bases, with 10 bases separating them. Per the germline V gene, CDR1 is SGHTS and CDR2 is YDEGEE. This CDR3 has 16 residues. As DNA, the CDR3 is TGTGCCAGCAGCTTGGGGGGCGCCAACTCTGGAAACACCATATATTTT. Protein: CASSLGGANSGNTIYF.

The chain combines TRBV2 with TRBJ2-3; D unresolved. CDR1 is SNHLY, CDR2 FYNNEI, per germline. This CDR3 has 14 amino acids. Trimming cost V 4 bases and J 0 bases, with 8 bases left between them. CDR3 loop: CASSVGLSTDTQYF. The CDR3 DNA reads as TGTGCCAGCAGTGTGGGCCTTAGCACAGATACGCAGTATTTT.

The V call is TRBV5-4, the J call TRBJ1-6; 7 bases map to TRBD1. The V and J ends lost 4 bases and 10 bases, in that order; junction bases with no gene match: 17. The CDR3 is 17 residues long. Looked up from germline, CDR1 is SGHNT and CDR2 is YYREEE (reference sequence). CDR3 in amino acids: CASSPGLVQGGGSPLHF. The CDR3 DNA follows: TGTGCCAGCAGCCCTGGATTGGTGCAGGGGGGTGGGTCACCCCTCCACTTT.

This clone has just one count. The rearrangement joins TRBV7-9 to TRBJ2-6; maybe TRBD1 (6 bases). This CDR3 is built from 16 residues. V was pared by 3 bases and J by 3 bases, with 12 bases between. In germline, CDR1 is SEHNR, CDR2 FQNEAQ (reference sequence). CDR3 protein: CASSFTGSDGANVLTF. CDR3 DNA sequence: TGTGCCAGCAGCTTCACAGGGTCGGATGGGGCCAACGTCCTGACTTTC.

The chain is built from TRBV7-9 and TRBJ2-1; no clear D gene. CDR1 and CDR2 from the germline V gene are SEHNR and FQNEAQ (reference sequence). This CDR3 is 11 amino acids long. With 3 bases removed from V and 6 bases from J, the gap between germline ends came to 3 bases. The CDR3 is CASSLRNEQFF. The CDR3 DNA is TGTGCCAGCAGCTTGCGCAATGAGCAGTTCTTC.

To note about this clone: At the DNA level, this CDR3 is encoded by other sequences in the same sample as well. V and J are TRBV7-3 and TRBJ2-2, with D perhaps matching TRBD2 (5 bases). Deletions cut 0 bases from V and 0 bases from J, with 8 bases between. The CDR3 has 16 residues. Germline V gene data show CDR1 as SGHTA and CDR2 as FQGTGA. The DNA of the CDR3 is TGTGCCAGCAGCTTAACTTCGGGATCGAACACCGGGGAGCTGTTTTTT. The encoded protein is CASSLTSGSNTGELFF.

The chain is built from TRBV9 and TRBJ1-5; no reliable D call. Trimming stripped 1 base from V and 3 bases from J, with 5 bases between. The V gene's germline CDR1 is SGDLS and CDR2 YYNGEE. The CDR3 covers 13 residues. Here the CDR3 reads CASSVSLNQPQHF. CDR3 nucleotides: TGTGCCAGCAGCGTAAGCCTCAATCAGCCCCAGCATTTT.

The V gene is TRBV6-4, the J gene TRBJ1-2; the D is unclear. Deletions cut 2 bases from V and 5 bases from J, with 15 bases between. This CDR3 is 15 amino acids long. Germline CDR1 MRHNA, CDR2 SNTAGT. Here the CDR3 reads CASSDRTPGLYGYTF. For the CDR3, the DNA is TGTGCCAGCAGTGACCGAACTCCTGGGCTTTATGGCTACACCTTC.

Here the CDR3 reads CASSQAAAETQYF. As DNA, the CDR3 is TGTGCCAGCAGCCAAGCAGCGGCGGAGACCCAGTACTTC. The chain couples TRBV4-2 to TRBJ2-5, with D maybe TRBD2 (5 bases). From germline, CDR1 is LGHNA and CDR2 YNFKEQ. The CDR3 is made up of 13 amino acids. V was trimmed by 1 base and J by 5 bases, leaving 8 bases between them.

This clone was seen just once. The genes are TRBV5-1 and TRBJ2-5; D is ambiguous. CDR1 and CDR2 (germline): SGHRS, YFSETQ. CDR3 size: 14 residues. Trimming stripped 0 bases from V and 2 bases from J, with 8 bases between. CDR3 region: CASSLVVQQETQYF. CDR3 bases: TGCGCCAGCAGCTTGGTTGTCCAGCAAGAGACCCAGTACTTC.

The chain is built from TRBV27 and TRBJ1-2, with 7 bases fitting TRBD1. After removal of 3 bases from V and 3 bases from J, the junction contained 7 bases not matched to a gene. The CDR3 covers 15 residues. Per the germline V gene, CDR1 is MNHEY and CDR2 is SMNVEV (reference sequence). CDR3 residues: CASSFSQGGDYGYTF. CDR3 DNA: TGTGCCAGCAGTTTTAGCCAGGGGGGAGACTATGGCTACACCTTC.

The V and J genes are TRBV5-1 and TRBJ1-2, with 7 bases matching TRBD1. This CDR3 region has 16 residues. V lost 5 bases, J lost 8 bases, and 18 bases stayed unmatched. Germline V CDR1 and CDR2: SGHRS, YFSETQ. The CDR3 sequence: CASRPTEGATPGGYTF. The CDR3 DNA is TGCGCCAGCAGGCCCACGGAGGGGGCTACCCCGGGAGGCTACACCTTC.

As regards this clone: The sample has other DNA sequences that encode this CDR3 too. This chain uses TRBV28 with TRBJ1-4; the D gene is possibly TRBD1 (5 bases). The V end was cut by 7 bases, the J end by 0 bases, with 12 bases between. The germline gives CDR1 MDHEN, CDR2 SYDVKM. This CDR3 comprises 15 residues. The CDR3 is CASMPRDSTNEKLFF. The DNA for the CDR3 is TGTGCCAGCATGCCGCGGGACTCAACTAATGAAAAACTGTTTTTT. The whole variable domain, remainder taken from reference TRBV28 and TRBJ1-4, is DVKVTQSSRYLVKRTGEKVFLECVQDMDHENMFWYRQDPGLGLRLIYFSYDVKMKEKGDIPEGYSVSREKKERFSLILESASTNQTSMYLCASMPRDSTNEKLFFGSGTQLSVL.

The rearrangement joins TRBV4-3 to TRBJ1-1; no clear D. V dropped 1 base and J dropped 3 bases, with 15 bases sitting between them. The germline gives CDR1 LGHNA, CDR2 YSLEER. This CDR3 contains 16 residues. The CDR3 coding sequence is TGCGCCAGCAGCCAAGGGCTTCCGTCCTCCCACACTGAAGCTTTCTTT. This translates into CASSQGLPSSHTEAFF.

The chain is built from TRBV30 and TRBJ2-1; 7 positions agree with TRBD2. Looked up from germline, CDR1 is GTSNPN and CDR2 is SVGIG (reference sequence). V lost 2 bases, J lost 5 bases, and 15 bases stayed unmatched. The CDR3 totals 17 residues. CDR3 nucleotides: TGTGCCTGGAGTTCGGAAAGGGGTAGCGGGCATAACAATGAGCAGTTCTTC. Encoded protein: CAWSSERGSGHNNEQFF.

This clone was observed a few times. The gene calls are TRBV7-9 and TRBJ1-1; D possibly corresponds to TRBD1 (5 bases). The CDR3 is 17 amino acids. Germline lookup yields CDR1 SEHNR and CDR2 FQNEAQ (reference sequence). Trimming took off 2 bases at V and 5 bases at J, with 21 bases between the two ends. CDR3: CASSLRKGRAFETEAFF. The CDR3 coding sequence is TGTGCCAGCAGCTTACGTAAGGGGAGGGCTTTCGAAACTGAAGCTTTCTTT. The whole variable domain, remainder taken from reference TRBV7-9 and TRBJ1-1, is DTGVSQNPRHKITKRGQNVTFRCDPISEHNRLYWYRQTLGQGPEFLTYFQNEAQLEKSRLLSDRFSAERPKGSFSTLEIQRTEQGDSAMYLCASSLRKGRAFETEAFFGQGTRLTVV.

This chain links TRBV2 with TRBJ2-1; 8 bases match TRBD2. This CDR3 region has 13 residues. The J segment lost 8 bases and the V segment lost 6 bases, leaving 6 bases of the junction unmatched. From germline, CDR1 is SNHLY and CDR2 FYNNEI. CDR3 loop: CASSGTSRYEQFF. CDR3 DNA sequence: TGTGCCAGCAGCGGGACTAGTAGGTATGAGCAGTTCTTC.

The rearrangement uses TRBV7-9 and TRBJ2-1; 12 positions match TRBD2. V gave up 8 bases and J gave up 0 bases; unmatched junction bases: 8. The germline CDR1 and CDR2 sequences are SEHNR and FQNEAQ (reference sequence). This CDR3 region has 17 residues. CDR3 nucleotide sequence: TGTGCCAGCGCTGGACTAGCGGGACCCAGCTCCTACAATGAGCAGTTCTTC. Translating it yields CASAGLAGPSSYNEQFF.

The V call is TRBV9, the J call TRBJ2-5, with TRBD2 matching over 7 bases. The junction had 13 bases not matched to a gene; V was cut back by 4 bases and J by 4 bases. CDR3 length equals 16 residues. Germline V gene sequence: CDR1 SGDLS, CDR2 YYNGEE. DNA for the CDR3: TGTGCCAGCAGCCTCCGCGTCGGGGAGGGAGTAGAGACCCAGTACTTC. Encoded protein: CASSLRVGEGVETQYF. Variable domain in full (rest from reference TRBV9 and TRBJ2-5): DSGVTQTPKHLITATGQRVTLRCSPRSGDLSVYWYQQSLDQGLQFLIQYYNGEERAKGNILERFSAQQFPDLHSELNLSSLELGDSALYFCASSLRVGEGVETQYFGPGTRLLVL.

The chain has TRBV30 and TRBJ1-1; TRBD1 is a possible D gene (6 bases). The CDR3 loop spans 12 amino acids. Germline CDR1 and CDR2: GTSNPN and SVGIG (reference sequence). The V and J ends lost 6 bases and 3 bases respectively, with 11 bases between them. The CDR3 coding sequence is TGTGCCTGTCAGGGGTCGGACACTGAAGCTTTCTTT. Its translation is CACQGSDTEAFF. The variable domain in full, with the rest retrieved from reference TRBV30 and TRBJ1-1, is SQTIHQWPATLVQPVGSPLSLECTVEGTSNPNLYWYRQAAGRGLQLLFYSVGIGQISSEVPQNLSASRPQDRQFILSSKKLLLSDSGFYLCACQGSDTEAFFGQGTRLTVV.